Below are 15 T cell receptor beta chains sequenced from a single sample in a study of blood T cell repertoires in COVID-19. Data came from immunoSEQ multiplex PCR; TCRdb stores just in-frame clones and leaves some out. This table has some 390,000 clones, around 89% appearing once. The source material was peripheral blood. These receptors came from a woman between 35 and 50 years old with COVID-19, enrolled during active disease.

This sequence joins TRBV23-1 and TRBJ2-1; D possibly corresponds to TRBD2 (5 bases). TRBV23-1 is recorded as an ORF, its role being uncertain. Trimming removed 0 bases at V and 0 bases at J, with 6 bases between. This CDR3 has 15 amino acids. In DNA form, the CDR3 reads TGCGCCAGCAGTCAATCAGGGAGCTCCTACAATGAGCAGTTCTTC. It encodes CASSQSGSSYNEQFF.

CDR3 in amino acids: CASSLEYTGELFF. CDR3 nucleotide sequence: TGTGCCAGCTCATTAGAGTACACCGGGGAGCTGTTTTTT. The V and J genes are TRBV18 and TRBJ2-2; unclear D gene. Trimming stripped 5 bases from V and 3 bases from J, with 7 bases between. Germline V gene lookup returns CDR1 KGHSH and CDR2 LQKENI. CDR3 length equals 13 residues.

V usage is TRBV18 and J usage is TRBJ2-7, with 10 nucleotides matching TRBD1. There are 15 residues in the CDR3. Germline CDR1 KGHSH, CDR2 LQKENI. Trimming cost V 5 bases and J 6 bases; bases outside gene matches: 10. CDR3 sequence: CASSGGQGGLSEQYF. CDR3 bases: TGTGCCAGCTCAGGAGGACAGGGGGGACTCTCCGAGCAGTACTTC.

This rearrangement joins TRBV27 to TRBJ2-1, with D possibly TRBD2 on 6 matching bases. The germline V and J ends were trimmed by 5 bases and 6 bases, with 11 bases remaining between them. CDR1 is MNHEY, CDR2 SMNVEV, per germline (reference sequence). The CDR3 is made up of 13 amino acids. CDR3 sequence: CASSRDSTNEQFF. The DNA for the CDR3 is TGTGCCAGCAGTAGGGACTCGACCAATGAGCAGTTCTTC.

The chain links TRBV7-8 to TRBJ1-5; possible D gene TRBD1, 5 bases. V lost 0 bases and J lost 1, with 13 bases in between. From germline, CDR1 is SGHVS and CDR2 FQNEAQ. The length of the CDR3 is 17 residues. The CDR3 loop reads CASSLARGDLSNQPQHF. The CDR3, as DNA: TGTGCCAGCAGCTTAGCGCGGGGGGATCTAAGCAATCAGCCCCAGCATTTT.

The genes are TRBV5-6 and TRBJ1-2; D is possibly TRBD1 (5 bases). Germline V gene sequence: CDR1 SGHDT, CDR2 YYEEEE. V lost 4 bases to trimming and J lost 3 bases, with 19 bases between them. This CDR3 has 16 residues. The CDR3 nucleotides read TGTGCCAGCAGCCCTAAGGAGCAGGGCGGTTACTATGGCTACACCTTC. This codes for CASSPKEQGGYYGYTF.

The rearrangement links TRBV19 to TRBJ1-1, with TRBD1 as a possible D gene (6 bases). CDR3 length equals 14 residues. Germline V CDR1 and CDR2: LNHDA, SQIVND (reference sequence). The ends were cut back, 2 bases at V and 8 bases at J, with 15 bases in the middle. This chain's CDR3 is CASSIRGAGAEAFF. CDR3 nucleotide sequence: TGTGCCAGTAGTATACGGGGGGCAGGGGCCGAAGCTTTCTTT.

The V call is TRBV5-1, the J call TRBJ2-1; D is possibly TRBD1 (5 bases). Trimming shortened V by 0 bases and J by 6 bases, and 7 bases separated the two germline ends. Germline CDR1 reads SGHRS; CDR2 reads YFSETQ. This CDR3 is built from 13 residues. CDR3 nucleotides: TGCGCCAGCAGCTTGGGACAGATCAATGAGCAGTTCTTC. This codes for CASSLGQINEQFF.

The rearrangement uses TRBV5-6 and TRBJ2-2, with D perhaps TRBD1 (5 bases). The V gene lost 1 base and the J gene lost 4 bases, with 17 bases spanning the gap. The CDR3 consists of 17 residues. From germline, CDR1 is SGHDT and CDR2 YYEEEE. The CDR3 coding sequence is TGTGCCAGCAGCTTGAAACTTTCAGGGAAGGTCACCGGGGAGCTGTTTTTT. Amino acids: CASSLKLSGKVTGELFF.

The chain links TRBV6-6 to TRBJ2-7, with 7 bases matching TRBD2. Germline loops: CDR1 MNHNY, CDR2 SVGAGI (reference sequence). CDR3 length: 15 residues. J gave up 2 bases and V 6 bases, and 10 bases lay outside the gene matches. CDR3 bases: TGTGCCAGCAGCGTACCTGGCGGGAGTACCTACGAGCAGTACTTC. This codes for CASSVPGGSTYEQYF.

This chain connects TRBV6-5 to TRBJ2-1, with D maybe TRBD2 (5 bases). The CDR3 length is 14 residues. V was cut by 4 bases and J by 4 bases, with 11 bases left in between. The germline V gene has CDR1 MNHEY and CDR2 SVGAGI. CDR3 DNA: TGTGCCAGCAGTTCGCCCGGGGAGTACAATGAGCAGTTCTTC. It specifies CASSSPGEYNEQFF.

A word on this clone: One end of the junction does not line up with germline, which may come from a read error. This chain uses TRBV6-1 with TRBJ2-7; TRBD1 might be the D (6 bases). The length of the CDR3 is 16 residues. Germline V lookup: CDR1 MNHNS, CDR2 SASEGT. The CDR3 loop reads CASREELGASSYEQYF. The DNA of the CDR3 is TGTGCCAGCAGGGAAGAATTGGGGGCGAGCTCCTACGAGCAGTACTTC.

This clone was counted between two and nine times. The gene calls are TRBV7-2 and TRBJ1-1; 8 bases align to TRBD1. Germline V gives CDR1 SGHTA, CDR2 FQGNSA. The junction had 3 bases not matched to a gene; V was cut back by 5 bases and J by 4 bases. The CDR3 spans 13 residues. The CDR3 loop is CASSTGQGTEAFF. The DNA for the CDR3 is TGTGCCAGCAGCACCGGACAGGGCACTGAAGCTTTCTTT.

The chain carries TRBV20-1 and TRBJ2-1, with 10 bases matching TRBD1. There are 16 residues in the CDR3. CDR1 DFQATT and CDR2 SNEGSKA come from the germline V gene (reference sequence). With 3 bases clipped from V and 2 bases from J, the junction kept 7 bases outside the gene matches. The CDR3 nucleotides read TGCAGTGCTAGTCCCGGACAGGGGGTTACCTACAATGAGCAGTTCTTC. Its protein product is CSASPGQGVTYNEQFF.

The CDR3 loop is CASSVEPNSPLHF. DNA for the CDR3: TGTGCCAGCAGTGTGGAGCCGAATTCACCCCTCCACTTT. The chain links TRBV6-4 to TRBJ1-6; D is undetermined. From germline, CDR1 is MRHNA and CDR2 SNTAGT. Trimming left V 4 bases short and J 7 bases short, with 8 bases between. This CDR3 spans 13 amino acids.